These T cell receptor beta chains were read from a single sample in a study of T cells in tuberculosis. This table comes from immunoSEQ multiplex PCR, and its TCRdb copy is limited to in-frame clones, with some not included. This table has about 20,000 clones, 85% to 90% appearing once. The sequenced sample consisted of PBMCs. The receptors derive from a donor aged 10 to 29 with latent tuberculosis or without tuberculosis infection. CDR3s include the opening cysteine and the closing phenylalanine or tryptophan. The order of the fields is CDR3 DNA, CDR3 protein, clone size, J gene, V gene, D gene. A D gene is named only where the DNA matches it firmly. Some rows have no size entry. The others give once, few or many, or a class for an expanded clone.

TGTGCCAGCAGCCACCCCCTTGTAGGTGGGACAAATAACTATGGCTACACCTTC	CASSHPLVGGTNNYGYTF	.	TRBJ1-2	TRBV7-8	.
TGTGCCAGCCTGGGACTAGCGTCCCACAATGAGCAGTTCTTC	CASLGLASHNEQFF	.	TRBJ2-1	TRBV28	TRBD2
TGTGCCAGCCTGACCTCTAGCGGGCAAAACCAAGAGACCCAGTACTTC	CASLTSSGQNQETQYF	.	TRBJ2-5	TRBV2	TRBD2
TGTGCCAGCAGCCGAAACCGGGACAGTTGGTACTTC	CASSRNRDSWYF	.	TRBJ2-5	TRBV14	TRBD1
TGTGCCAGCAGCCCTCCCCCGGACAGGGGGCTTAGGGATGAGCAGTTCTTC	CASSPPPDRGLRDEQFF	few	TRBJ2-1	TRBV5-6	TRBD1
TGTGCCAGCAGGACGTGGACAGTCGCTGAAAAACTGTTTTTT	CASRTWTVAEKLFF	.	TRBJ1-4	TRBV28	.
TGCGCCAGCAGCATGATACGGGGGACTGAAGCTTTCTTT	CASSMIRGTEAFF	.	TRBJ1-1	TRBV5-1	.
TGTGCCAGCAGTGATTCACAGGGTCCTTTCACTGAAGCTTTCTTT	CASSDSQGPFTEAFF	.	TRBJ1-1	TRBV6-4	.
TGTGCCAGCAGTGACCTAGCGGGGGGGCGGGATGAGCAGTTCTTC	CASSDLAGGRDEQFF	.	TRBJ2-1	TRBV6-1	TRBD2
TGCGCCAGCAGCTCAGGGGGATACGAGCAGTACTTC	CASSSGGYEQYF	.	TRBJ2-7	TRBV5-1	TRBD1
TGTGCCAGCAATCCCCTGACCGGGAGGGATGAGCAGTTCTTC	CASNPLTGRDEQFF	once	TRBJ2-1	TRBV2	TRBD2
TGTGCCTGGAGTCGACAGGGGGCTGTCTACGAGCAGTACTTC	CAWSRQGAVYEQYF	.	TRBJ2-7	TRBV30	TRBD1
TGTGCCAGCAGTGACAGAGCGGGGGGGCTTGAGCAGTTCTTC	CASSDRAGGLEQFF	.	TRBJ2-1	TRBV6-4	TRBD2
TGCGCCAGCAGCTTACAGGGGTACGATTCACCCCTCCACTTT	CASSLQGYDSPLHF	.	TRBJ1-6	TRBV5-1	TRBD1
TGCGCCAGCAGCCAAGTTCCCCTAGGGGCAGCGGGAAACACCATATATTTT	CASSQVPLGAAGNTIYF	.	TRBJ1-3	TRBV4-1	.
TGCGCCAGCAGGACAGGGGGCGAGGTGGGAGCTTTCTTT	CASRTGGEVGAFF	.	TRBJ1-1	TRBV5-1	TRBD1
TGTGCCAGCAGCTTACAGTTTAATCAGCCCCAGCATTTT	CASSLQFNQPQHF	.	TRBJ1-5	TRBV7-8	.
TGTGCCAGCAGTGACCAGGGGGCAAGTTACTACGAGCAGTACTTC	CASSDQGASYYEQYF	.	TRBJ2-7	TRBV6-1	TRBD1
TGTGCCAGCAGCCCCAGCGACAGGGGACTCACCGGGGAGCTGTTTTTT	CASSPSDRGLTGELFF	.	TRBJ2-2	TRBV11-3	TRBD1
TGTGCCAGCAGCTTACCTGGACAGCCGCCAATCTATGGCTACACCTTC	CASSLPGQPPIYGYTF	.	TRBJ1-2	TRBV5-4	.
TGTGCCACCAGTCCTCCAGGGGAGCAAGAGACCCAGTACTTC	CATSPPGEQETQYF	.	TRBJ2-5	TRBV15	.
TGTGCCAGCAGTGACTCACTAGCGGGGGGAGATACGCAGTATTTT	CASSDSLAGGDTQYF	.	TRBJ2-3	TRBV6-4	TRBD2
TGTGCCAGCAGGACAGCGAACACCGGGGAGCTGTTTTTT	CASRTANTGELFF	.	TRBJ2-2	TRBV6-5	.
TGTGCCAGCAGTGAATACAAAGGACACATTTCCACAGATACGCAGTATTTT	CASSEYKGHISTDTQYF	.	TRBJ2-3	TRBV25-1	.
TGTGCCAGTAGTATAGGCCAGGGGAGAAGCGACGAGCAGTACTTC	CASSIGQGRSDEQYF	.	TRBJ2-7	TRBV19	.
TGCAGCGTCGCCGGACAGGGCCATAACTATGGCTACACCTTC	CSVAGQGHNYGYTF	.	TRBJ1-2	TRBV29-1	TRBD1
TGCGCCAGCGCTGTTAGAGGAGGGCGCGAGCAGTACTTC	CASAVRGGREQYF	.	TRBJ2-7	TRBV5-1	.
TGTGCCACCAGCACGGGGGGGAACACTGAAGCTTTCTTT	CATSTGGNTEAFF	.	TRBJ1-1	TRBV15	.